This T cell receptor beta chain was recorded in a study of T cell changes during pregnancy in multiple sclerosis. Here immunoSEQ multiplex PCR was the method, and the copy in TCRdb shows in-frame clones only, minus some. The data hold tens of thousands of clones, with under 95% observed a single time. The CDR3 length is 13 residues. Germline V CDR1 and CDR2: SNHLY, FYNNEI. V was cut by 3 bases and J by 3 bases, with 6 bases left in between. The chain combines TRBV2 with TRBJ1-3; unclear D gene. The sequence derives from a female donor with multiple sclerosis, enrolled in a pregnancy study. The sample in question was CD8+ T cells from peripheral blood mononuclear cells, obtained in the third trimester of pregnancy. The chain's CDR3 is CASSEEFGNTIYF. The CDR3 DNA follows: TGTGCCAGCAGTGAGGAGTTTGGAAACACCATATATTTT.